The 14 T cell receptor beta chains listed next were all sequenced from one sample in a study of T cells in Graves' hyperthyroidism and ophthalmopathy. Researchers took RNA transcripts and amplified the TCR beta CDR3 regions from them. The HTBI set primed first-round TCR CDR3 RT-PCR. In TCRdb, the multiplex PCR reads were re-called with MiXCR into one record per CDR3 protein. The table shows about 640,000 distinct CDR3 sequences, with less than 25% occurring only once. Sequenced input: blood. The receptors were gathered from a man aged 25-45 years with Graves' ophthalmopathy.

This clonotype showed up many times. Here the CDR3 reads CASSLDRRGTGELFF. The CDR3 region has the DNA TGTGCCAGCAGCTTAGATCGACGAGGCACCGGGGAGCTGTTTTTT. The V gene is TRBV11-2, the J gene TRBJ2-2; no definite D call. Germline CDR1 is SGHAT and CDR2 is FQNNGV. V was shortened by 0 bases and J by 4 bases, with 9 bases between the two germline ends. The CDR3 runs to 15 residues.

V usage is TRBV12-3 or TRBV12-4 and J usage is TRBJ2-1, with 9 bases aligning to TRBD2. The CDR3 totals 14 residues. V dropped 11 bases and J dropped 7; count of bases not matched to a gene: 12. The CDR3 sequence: CASRLAGLRNEQFF. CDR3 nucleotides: TGTGCCTCAAGGCTAGCGGGACTTCGAAATGAGCAGTTCTTC.

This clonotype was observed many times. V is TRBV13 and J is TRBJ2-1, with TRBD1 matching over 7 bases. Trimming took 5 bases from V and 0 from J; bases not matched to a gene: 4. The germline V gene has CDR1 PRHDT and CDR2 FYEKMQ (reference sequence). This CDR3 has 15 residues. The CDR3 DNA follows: TGTGCCAGCAGCCCCCGACAGGGCTCCTACAATGAGCAGTTCTTC. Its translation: CASSPRQGSYNEQFF.

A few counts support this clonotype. Here the CDR3 reads CASSPQTSVYNEQFF. CDR3 coding DNA: TGCGCCAGCAGCCCCCAGACTAGCGTGTACAATGAGCAGTTCTTC. The chain combines TRBV4-1 with TRBJ2-1; 8 nucleotides agree with TRBD2. Germline V lookup: CDR1 MGHRA, CDR2 YSYEKL. The CDR3 consists of 15 residues. The J segment lost 4 bases and the V segment lost 4 bases, leaving 6 bases of the junction unmatched.

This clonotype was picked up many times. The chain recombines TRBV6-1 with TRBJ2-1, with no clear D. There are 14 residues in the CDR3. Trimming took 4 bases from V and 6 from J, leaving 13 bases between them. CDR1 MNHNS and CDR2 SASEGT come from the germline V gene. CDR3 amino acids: CASSVDPAGNEQFF. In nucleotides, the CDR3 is TGTGCCAGCAGTGTGGACCCTGCCGGCAATGAGCAGTTCTTC.

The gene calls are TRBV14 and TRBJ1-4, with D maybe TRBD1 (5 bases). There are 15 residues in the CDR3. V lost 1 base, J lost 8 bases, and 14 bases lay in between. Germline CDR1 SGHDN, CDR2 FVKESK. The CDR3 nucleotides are TGTGCCAGCAGCCAAGGTTGGGGGAAGGCAGAAAAACTGTTTTTT. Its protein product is CASSQGWGKAEKLFF.

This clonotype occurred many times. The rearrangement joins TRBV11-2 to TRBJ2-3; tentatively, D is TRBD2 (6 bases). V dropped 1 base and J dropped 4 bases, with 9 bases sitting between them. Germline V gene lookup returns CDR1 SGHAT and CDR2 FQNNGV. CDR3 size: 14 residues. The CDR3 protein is CASSLVAGSDTQYF. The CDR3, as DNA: TGTGCCAGCAGCTTAGTCGCGGGGTCAGATACGCAGTATTTT.

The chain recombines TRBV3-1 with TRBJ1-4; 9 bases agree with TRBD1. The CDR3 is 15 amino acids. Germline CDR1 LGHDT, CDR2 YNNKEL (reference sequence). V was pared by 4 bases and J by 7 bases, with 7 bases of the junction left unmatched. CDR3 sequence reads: CASSPGTGRSEKLFF. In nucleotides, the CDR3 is TGTGCCAGCAGCCCGGGGACAGGGCGAAGTGAAAAACTGTTTTTT.

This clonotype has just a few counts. This chain's CDR3 is CASSFESANTEAFF. The DNA for the CDR3 is TGTGCCAGCAGCTTCGAGTCAGCGAACACTGAAGCTTTCTTT. V and J are TRBV7-2 and TRBJ1-1; no clear D gene. V was clipped by 3 bases and J by 1 base, with 9 bases between them. The CDR3 is 14 residues long. Germline V CDR1 and CDR2: SGHTA, FQGNSA.

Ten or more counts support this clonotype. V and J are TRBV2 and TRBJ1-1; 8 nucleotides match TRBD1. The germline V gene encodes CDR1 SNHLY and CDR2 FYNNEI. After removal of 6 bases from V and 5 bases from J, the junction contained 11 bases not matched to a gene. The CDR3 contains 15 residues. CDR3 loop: CASSAETGGGTEAFF. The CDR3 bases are TGTGCCAGCAGCGCTGAAACAGGGGGAGGGACTGAAGCTTTCTTT. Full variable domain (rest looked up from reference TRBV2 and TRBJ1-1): EPEVTQTPSHQVTQMGQEVILRCVPISNHLYFYWYRQILGQKVEFLVSFYNNEISEKSEIFDDQFSVERPDGSNFTLKIRSTKLEDSAMYFCASSAETGGGTEAFFGQGTRLTVV.

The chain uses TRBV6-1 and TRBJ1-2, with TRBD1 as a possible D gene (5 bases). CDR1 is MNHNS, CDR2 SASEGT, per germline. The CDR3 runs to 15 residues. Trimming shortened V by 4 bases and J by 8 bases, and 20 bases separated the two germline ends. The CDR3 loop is CASSVRSDRSEGYTF. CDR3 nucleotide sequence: TGTGCCAGCAGTGTCAGGTCCGACAGATCGGAAGGCTACACCTTC.

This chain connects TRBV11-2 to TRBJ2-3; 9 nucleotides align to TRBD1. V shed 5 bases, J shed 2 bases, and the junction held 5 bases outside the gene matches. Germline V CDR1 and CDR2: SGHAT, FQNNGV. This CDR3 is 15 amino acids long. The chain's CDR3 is CASSRRTGDTDTQYF. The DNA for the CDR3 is TGTGCCAGCAGCCGCAGGACAGGGGACACAGATACGCAGTATTTT.

CDR3 region: CATSDRASGDPARRNEQFF. CDR3 nucleotide sequence: TGTGCCACCAGTGATAGGGCTAGCGGGGACCCCGCACGTAGGAATGAGCAGTTCTTC. The V gene is TRBV24-1, the J gene TRBJ2-1, with 9 positions matching TRBD2. With V trimmed by 3 bases and J by 7 bases, 18 bases remained unmatched. Germline loops: CDR1 KGHDR, CDR2 SFDVKD. The CDR3 totals 19 residues.

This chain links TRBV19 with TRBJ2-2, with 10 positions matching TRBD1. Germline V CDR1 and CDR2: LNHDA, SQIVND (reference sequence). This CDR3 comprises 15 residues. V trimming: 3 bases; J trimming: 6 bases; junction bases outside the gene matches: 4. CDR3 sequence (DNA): TGTGCCAGTAGTATTACCGGGACAGGGGCCGGGGAGCTGTTTTTT. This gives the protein CASSITGTGAGELFF. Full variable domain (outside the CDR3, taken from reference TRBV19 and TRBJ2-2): DGGITQSPKYLFRKEGQNVTLSCEQNLNHDAMYWYRQDPGQGLRLIYYSQIVNDFQKGDIAEGYSVSREKKESFPLTVTSAQKNPTAFYLCASSITGTGAGELFFGEGSRLTVL.